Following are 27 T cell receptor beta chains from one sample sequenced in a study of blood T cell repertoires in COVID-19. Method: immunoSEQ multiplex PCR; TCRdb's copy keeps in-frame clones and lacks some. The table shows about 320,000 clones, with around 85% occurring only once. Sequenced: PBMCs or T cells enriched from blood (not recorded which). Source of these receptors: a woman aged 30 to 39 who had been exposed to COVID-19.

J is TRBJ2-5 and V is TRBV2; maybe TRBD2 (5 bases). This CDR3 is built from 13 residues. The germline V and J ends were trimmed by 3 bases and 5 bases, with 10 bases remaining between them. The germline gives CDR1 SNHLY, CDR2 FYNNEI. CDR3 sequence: CASSDRERETQYF. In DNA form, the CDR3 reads TGTGCCAGCAGTGATAGGGAGAGGGAGACCCAGTACTTC.

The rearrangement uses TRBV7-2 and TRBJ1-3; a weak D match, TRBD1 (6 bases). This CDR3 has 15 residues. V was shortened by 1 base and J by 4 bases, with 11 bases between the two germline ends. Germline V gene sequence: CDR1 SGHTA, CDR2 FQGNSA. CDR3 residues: CASSLGSGVGNTIYF. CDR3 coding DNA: TGTGCCAGCAGCTTAGGTTCAGGGGTAGGAAACACCATATATTTT.

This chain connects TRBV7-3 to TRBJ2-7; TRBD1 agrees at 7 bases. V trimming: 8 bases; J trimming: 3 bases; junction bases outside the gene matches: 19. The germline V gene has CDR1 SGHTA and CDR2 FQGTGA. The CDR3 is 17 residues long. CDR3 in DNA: TGTGCCAGCGGCGTGCTTAACAGGGGACACTTAATCTACGAGCAGTACTTC. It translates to CASGVLNRGHLIYEQYF.

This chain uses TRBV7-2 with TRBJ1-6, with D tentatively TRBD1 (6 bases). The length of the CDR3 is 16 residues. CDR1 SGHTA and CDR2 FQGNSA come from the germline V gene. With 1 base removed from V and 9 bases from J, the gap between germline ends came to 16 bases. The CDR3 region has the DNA TGTGCCAGCAGCTTAGAGACAGGCGCCCTGGGTTCACCCCTCCACTTT. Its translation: CASSLETGALGSPLHF.

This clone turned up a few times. The CDR3 here is CASSQGGGGRSEAFF. The CDR3, as DNA: TGCGCCAGCAGCCAAGGCGGGGGTGGACGGTCTGAAGCTTTCTTT. The genes are TRBV4-3 and TRBJ1-1, with D possibly matching TRBD1 (5 bases). Germline V CDR1 and CDR2: LGHNA, YSLEER. Trimming stripped 1 base from V and 6 bases from J, with 15 bases between. The CDR3 totals 15 residues.

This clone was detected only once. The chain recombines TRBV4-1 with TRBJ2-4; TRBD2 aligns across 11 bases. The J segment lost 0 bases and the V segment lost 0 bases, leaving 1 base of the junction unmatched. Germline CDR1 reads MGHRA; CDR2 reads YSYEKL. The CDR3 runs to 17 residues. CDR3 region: CASSQEGLAVAKNIQYF. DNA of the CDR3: TGCGCCAGCAGCCAAGAGGGACTAGCGGTAGCCAAAAACATTCAGTACTTC.

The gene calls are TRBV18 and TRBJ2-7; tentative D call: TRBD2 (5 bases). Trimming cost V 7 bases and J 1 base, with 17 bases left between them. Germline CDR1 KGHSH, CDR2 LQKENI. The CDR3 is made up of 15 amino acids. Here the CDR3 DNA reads TGTGCCAGCTTGGTCGGGGATCGCGGGTCCTACGAGCAGTACTTC. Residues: CASLVGDRGSYEQYF.

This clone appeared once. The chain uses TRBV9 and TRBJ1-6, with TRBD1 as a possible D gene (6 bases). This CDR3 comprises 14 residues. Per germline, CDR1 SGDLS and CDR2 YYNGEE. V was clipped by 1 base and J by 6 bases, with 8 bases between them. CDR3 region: CASSVRGANSPLHF. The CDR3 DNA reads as TGTGCCAGCAGCGTACGGGGGGCTAATTCACCCCTCCACTTT.

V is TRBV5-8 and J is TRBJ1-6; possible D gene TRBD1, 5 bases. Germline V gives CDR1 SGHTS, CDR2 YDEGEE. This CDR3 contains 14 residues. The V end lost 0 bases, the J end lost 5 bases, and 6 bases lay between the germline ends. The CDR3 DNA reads TGTGCCAGCAGCTTGGGACAGAATAATTCACCCCTCCACTTT. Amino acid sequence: CASSLGQNNSPLHF.

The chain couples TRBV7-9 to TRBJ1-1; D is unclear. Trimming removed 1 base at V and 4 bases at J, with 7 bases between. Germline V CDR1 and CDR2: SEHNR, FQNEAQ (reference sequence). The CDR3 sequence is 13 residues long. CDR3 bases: TGTGCCAGCAGCTTAGACGGGTTCACTGAAGCTTTCTTT. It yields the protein CASSLDGFTEAFF.

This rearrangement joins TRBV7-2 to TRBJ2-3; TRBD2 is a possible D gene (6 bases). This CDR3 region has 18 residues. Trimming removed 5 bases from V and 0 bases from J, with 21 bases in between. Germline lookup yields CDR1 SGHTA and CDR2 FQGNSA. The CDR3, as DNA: TGTGCCAGCAGCGTACGTAGCGGTGGAACTTATAGCACAGATACGCAGTATTTT. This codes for CASSVRSGGTYSTDTQYF.

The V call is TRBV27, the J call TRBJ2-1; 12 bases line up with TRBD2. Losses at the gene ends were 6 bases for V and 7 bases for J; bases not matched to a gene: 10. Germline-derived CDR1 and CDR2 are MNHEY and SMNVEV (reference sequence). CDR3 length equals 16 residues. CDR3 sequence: CASRSGLAGPRNEQFF. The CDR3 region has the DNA TGTGCCAGCAGAAGTGGACTAGCGGGGCCGAGAAATGAGCAGTTCTTC.

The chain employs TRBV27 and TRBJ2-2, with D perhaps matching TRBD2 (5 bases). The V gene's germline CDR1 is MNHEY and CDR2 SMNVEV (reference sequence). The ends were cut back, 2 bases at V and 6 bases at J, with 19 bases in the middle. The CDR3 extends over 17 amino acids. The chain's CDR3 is CASSLPRGRRGAGELFF. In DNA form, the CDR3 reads TGTGCCAGCAGTTTACCCCGAGGGCGTAGAGGTGCCGGGGAGCTGTTTTTT.

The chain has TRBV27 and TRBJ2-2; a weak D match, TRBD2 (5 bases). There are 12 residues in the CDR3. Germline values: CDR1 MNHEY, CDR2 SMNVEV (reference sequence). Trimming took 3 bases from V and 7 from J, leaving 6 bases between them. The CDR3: CASSFGGGELFF. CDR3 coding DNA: TGTGCCAGCAGTTTTGGAGGCGGGGAGCTGTTTTTT.

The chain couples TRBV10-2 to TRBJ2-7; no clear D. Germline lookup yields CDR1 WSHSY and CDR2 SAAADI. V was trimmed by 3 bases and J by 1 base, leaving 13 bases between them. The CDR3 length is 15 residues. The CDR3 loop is CASSDRVLTSYEQYF. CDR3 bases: TGCGCCAGCAGTGATCGGGTCCTGACTTCCTACGAGCAGTACTTC.

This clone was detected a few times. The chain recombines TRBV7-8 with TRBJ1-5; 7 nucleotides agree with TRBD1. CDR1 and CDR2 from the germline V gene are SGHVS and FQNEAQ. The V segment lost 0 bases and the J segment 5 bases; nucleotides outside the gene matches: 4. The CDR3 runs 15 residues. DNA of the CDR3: TGTGCCAGCAGCTTAGCGCTCAGGGGGGATCAGCCCCAGCATTTT. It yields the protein CASSLALRGDQPQHF.

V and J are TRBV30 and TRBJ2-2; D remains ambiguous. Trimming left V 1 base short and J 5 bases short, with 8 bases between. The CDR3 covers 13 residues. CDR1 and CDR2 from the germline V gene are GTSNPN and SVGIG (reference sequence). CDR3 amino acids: CAWSAGITGELFF. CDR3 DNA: TGTGCCTGGAGTGCAGGAATTACCGGGGAGCTGTTTTTT.

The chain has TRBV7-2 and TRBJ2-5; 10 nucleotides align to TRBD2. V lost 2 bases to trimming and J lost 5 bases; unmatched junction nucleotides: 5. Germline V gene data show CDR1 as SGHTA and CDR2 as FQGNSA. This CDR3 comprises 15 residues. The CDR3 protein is CASSLQRGGRETQYF. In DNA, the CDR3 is TGTGCCAGCAGCTTACAGCGGGGGGGCCGGGAGACCCAGTACTTC. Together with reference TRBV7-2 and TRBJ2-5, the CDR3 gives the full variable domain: GAGVSQSPSNKVTEKGKDVELRCDPISGHTALYWYRQSLGQGLEFLIYFQGNSAPDKSGLPSDRFSAERTGGSVSTLTIQRTQQEDSAVYLCASSLQRGGRETQYFGPGTRLLVL.

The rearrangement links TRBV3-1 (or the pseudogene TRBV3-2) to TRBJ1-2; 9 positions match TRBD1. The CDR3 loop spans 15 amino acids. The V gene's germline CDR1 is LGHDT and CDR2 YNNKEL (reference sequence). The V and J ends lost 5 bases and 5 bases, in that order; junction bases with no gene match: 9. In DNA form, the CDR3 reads TGTGCCAGCAGCGCACGACAGGGGGGGGCGTATGGCTACACCTTC. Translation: CASSARQGGAYGYTF.

This chain's CDR3 is CASSAGFVGQLTKETQYF. The CDR3 DNA reads as TGTGCCAGCAGCGCCGGGTTCGTAGGACAGCTGACTAAAGAGACCCAGTACTTC. This chain uses TRBV9 with TRBJ2-5; tentatively, D is TRBD1 (6 bases). The CDR3 covers 18 residues. The germline CDR1 and CDR2 sequences are SGDLS and YYNGEE. V was trimmed by 3 bases and J by 3 bases, leaving 24 bases between them.

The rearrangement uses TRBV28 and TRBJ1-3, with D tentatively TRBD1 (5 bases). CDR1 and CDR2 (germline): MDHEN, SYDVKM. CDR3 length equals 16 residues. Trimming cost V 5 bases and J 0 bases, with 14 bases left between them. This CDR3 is CASSLMGGGSGNTIYF. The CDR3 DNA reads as TGTGCCAGCAGTCTGATGGGCGGGGGCTCTGGAAACACCATATATTTT.

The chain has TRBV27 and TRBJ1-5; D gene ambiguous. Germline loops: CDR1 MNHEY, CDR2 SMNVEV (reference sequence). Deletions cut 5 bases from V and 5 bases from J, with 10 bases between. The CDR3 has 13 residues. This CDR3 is CASSGGWHQPQHF. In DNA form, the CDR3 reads TGTGCCAGCAGTGGAGGGTGGCATCAGCCCCAGCATTTT.

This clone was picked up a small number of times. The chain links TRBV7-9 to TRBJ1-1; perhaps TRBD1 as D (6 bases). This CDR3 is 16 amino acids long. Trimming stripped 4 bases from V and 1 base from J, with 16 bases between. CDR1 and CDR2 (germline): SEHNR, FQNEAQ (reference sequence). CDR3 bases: TGTGCCAGCAGCTCTCCGAGGACAGCCAAGAACACTGAAGCTTTCTTT. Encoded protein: CASSSPRTAKNTEAFF.

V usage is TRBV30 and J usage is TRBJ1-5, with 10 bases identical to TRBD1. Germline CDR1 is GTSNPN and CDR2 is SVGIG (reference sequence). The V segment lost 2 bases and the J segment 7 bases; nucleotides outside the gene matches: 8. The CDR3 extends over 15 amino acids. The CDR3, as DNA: TGTGCCTGGAGTACGGGGACAGGGGCGCGGCAGCCCCAGCATTTT. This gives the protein CAWSTGTGARQPQHF.

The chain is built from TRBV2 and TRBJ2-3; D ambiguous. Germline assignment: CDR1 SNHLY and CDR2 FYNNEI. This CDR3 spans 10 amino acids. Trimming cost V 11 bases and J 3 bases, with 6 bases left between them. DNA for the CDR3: TGTGCCGCGAGAACAGATACGCAGTATTTT. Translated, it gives CAARTDTQYF.

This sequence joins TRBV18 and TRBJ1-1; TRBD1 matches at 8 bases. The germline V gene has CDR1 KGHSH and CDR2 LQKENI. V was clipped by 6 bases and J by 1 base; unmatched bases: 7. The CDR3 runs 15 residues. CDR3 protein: CASSPDRASNTEAFF. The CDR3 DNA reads TGTGCCAGCTCCCCGGACAGGGCCTCGAACACTGAAGCTTTCTTT.

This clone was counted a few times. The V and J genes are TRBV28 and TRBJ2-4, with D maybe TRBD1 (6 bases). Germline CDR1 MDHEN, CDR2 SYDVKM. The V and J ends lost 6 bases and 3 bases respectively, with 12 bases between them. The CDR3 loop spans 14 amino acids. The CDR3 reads CASSPAGVKNIQYF. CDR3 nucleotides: TGTGCCAGCAGCCCTGCAGGGGTCAAAAACATTCAGTACTTC. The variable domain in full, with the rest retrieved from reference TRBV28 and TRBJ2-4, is DVKVTQSSRYLVKRTGEKVFLECVQDMDHENMFWYRQDPGLGLRLIYFSYDVKMKEKGDIPEGYSVSREKKERFSLILESASTNQTSMYLCASSPAGVKNIQYFGAGTRLSVL.